The rows below give T cell receptor beta chains drawn from one sample of a study of blood T cell repertoires in COVID-19. TCRdb keeps only in-frame clones here, not all; method: immunoSEQ multiplex PCR. The sample has 200,000 to 250,000 clones; 82% are singletons. Sequencing input: peripheral blood. The origin of the receptors is a woman older than 75 with COVID-19, enrolled during active disease. The CDR3 runs from the conserved cysteine through the conserved F or W. Fields, in order: clone size, V gene, J gene, D gene, CDR3 DNA, CDR3 protein. D genes are given only for firm matches. Clone size appears in some rows only: once, few, many, or a class for an expanded clone.

clone size: .
V gene: TRBV28
J gene: TRBJ1-6
D gene: .
CDR3 DNA: TGTGCCAGCAGTTTAGTCACTAAAACCCTCAATTCACCCCTCCACTTT
CDR3 protein: CASSLVTKTLNSPLHF

clone size: .
V gene: TRBV5-1
J gene: TRBJ2-3
D gene: .
CDR3 DNA: TGCGCCAGCTGGAGGACTGCAGATACGCAGTATTTT
CDR3 protein: CASWRTADTQYF

clone size: .
V gene: TRBV14
J gene: TRBJ1-4
D gene: TRBD1
CDR3 DNA: TGTGCCAGCAGCCATAATCTTCGACAGGGGAGGGACGAAAAACTGTTTTTT
CDR3 protein: CASSHNLRQGRDEKLFF

clone size: .
V gene: TRBV28
J gene: TRBJ2-1
D gene: TRBD2
CDR3 DNA: TGTGCCAGCAGTTTGACTAGCGGGAGGGTCAACGAGCAGTTCTTC
CDR3 protein: CASSLTSGRVNEQFF

clone size: .
V gene: TRBV5-4
J gene: TRBJ2-7
D gene: .
CDR3 DNA: TGTGCCAGCAGTCGGGGTGCCTACGAGCAGTACTTC
CDR3 protein: CASSRGAYEQYF

clone size: .
V gene: TRBV5-1
J gene: TRBJ1-1
D gene: TRBD1
CDR3 DNA: TGCGCCAGCAGCTTGAGAGGGGACAGGCCGACTGCGAACACTGAAGCTTTCTTT
CDR3 protein: CASSLRGDRPTANTEAFF

clone size: .
V gene: TRBV19
J gene: TRBJ2-5
D gene: .
CDR3 DNA: TGTGCCAGTAGTTTGGGGGCTAGCGGACAAGAGACCCAGTACTTC
CDR3 protein: CASSLGASGQETQYF

clone size: .
V gene: TRBV7-3
J gene: TRBJ1-3
D gene: TRBD1
CDR3 DNA: TGTGCCAGCAGCTTAACCCCCGGGACAGATAGCACCATATATTTT
CDR3 protein: CASSLTPGTDSTIYF

clone size: .
V gene: TRBV2
J gene: TRBJ2-1
D gene: TRBD2
CDR3 DNA: TGTGCCAGCTTGCGGGGGGCCTTCTACAATGAGCAGTTCTTC
CDR3 protein: CASLRGAFYNEQFF

clone size: .
V gene: TRBV19
J gene: TRBJ1-6
D gene: TRBD1
CDR3 DNA: TGTGCCAGTAGTTCCAGGACAGGAAATAATTCACCCCTCCACTTT
CDR3 protein: CASSSRTGNNSPLHF

clone size: .
V gene: TRBV29-1
J gene: TRBJ2-2
D gene: .
CDR3 DNA: TGCAGCGTCAAGGGGGTTATAGACAAGGACACCGGGGAGCTGTTTTTT
CDR3 protein: CSVKGVIDKDTGELFF

clone size: .
V gene: TRBV15
J gene: TRBJ1-1
D gene: .
CDR3 DNA: TGTGCCACCAGCAGAGGTGGAGGGGCTGAAGCTTTCTTT
CDR3 protein: CATSRGGGAEAFF

clone size: .
V gene: TRBV13
J gene: TRBJ2-3
D gene: .
CDR3 DNA: TGTGCCAGCAGCGACCCAGGGACAGATACGCAGTATTTT
CDR3 protein: CASSDPGTDTQYF

clone size: .
V gene: TRBV28
J gene: TRBJ1-5
D gene: .
CDR3 DNA: TGTGCCAGCCTTACACAGGGTGTTAATCAGCCCCAGCATTTT
CDR3 protein: CASLTQGVNQPQHF

clone size: .
V gene: TRBV7-2
J gene: TRBJ2-3
D gene: .
CDR3 DNA: TGTGCCAGCAGCTTGGAAGCGGTCACAGATACGCAGTATTTT
CDR3 protein: CASSLEAVTDTQYF

clone size: .
V gene: TRBV19
J gene: TRBJ2-2
D gene: .
CDR3 DNA: TGTGCCAGTAGTATAGCTCGGGTAAACACCGGGGAGCTGTTTTTT
CDR3 protein: CASSIARVNTGELFF

clone size: .
V gene: TRBV5-1
J gene: TRBJ2-3
D gene: .
CDR3 DNA: TGCGCCAGCAGGACCTGGGGGGGGCGCACAGATACGCAGTATTTT
CDR3 protein: CASRTWGGRTDTQYF

clone size: .
V gene: TRBV7-2
J gene: TRBJ1-6
D gene: .
CDR3 DNA: TGTGCCAGCAGCTTAGATAACAGGGCCGGCTCACCCCTCCACTTT
CDR3 protein: CASSLDNRAGSPLHF

clone size: .
V gene: TRBV20-1
J gene: TRBJ1-1
D gene: .
CDR3 DNA: TGCAGTGGTCAAGGGGGCACTGAAGCTTTCTTT
CDR3 protein: CSGQGGTEAFF

clone size: .
V gene: TRBV6-6
J gene: TRBJ1-2
D gene: TRBD1
CDR3 DNA: TGTGCCAGCAGTTACCGGACAGGGGGCCCTAACTATGGCTACACCTTC
CDR3 protein: CASSYRTGGPNYGYTF

clone size: .
V gene: TRBV6-5
J gene: TRBJ2-1
D gene: .
CDR3 DNA: TGTGCCAGCAGTTCTGGGACTCTCTACAATGAGCAGTTCTTC
CDR3 protein: CASSSGTLYNEQFF

clone size: .
V gene: TRBV9
J gene: TRBJ1-3
D gene: .
CDR3 DNA: TGTGCCAGCAGCACCAGGGCTGGAAACACCATATATTTT
CDR3 protein: CASSTRAGNTIYF

clone size: few
V gene: TRBV11-2
J gene: TRBJ2-7
D gene: TRBD2
CDR3 DNA: TGTGCCAGCGGGTTAGCGGGAGGGCCGGGGGAGCAGTACTTC
CDR3 protein: CASGLAGGPGEQYF

clone size: .
V gene: TRBV7-9
J gene: TRBJ1-2
D gene: TRBD1
CDR3 DNA: TGTGCCAGCAGCCGGGACAGCCTAGGGTATGGCTACACCTTC
CDR3 protein: CASSRDSLGYGYTF

clone size: .
V gene: TRBV4-1
J gene: TRBJ2-7
D gene: .
CDR3 DNA: TGCGCCAGCAGCCAAACAGCGGTGGGGGAGCAGTACTTC
CDR3 protein: CASSQTAVGEQYF

clone size: .
V gene: TRBV5-1
J gene: TRBJ1-4
D gene: TRBD1
CDR3 DNA: TGCGCCAGCAGCCGCTCCGATCCGGGGGACAGCTCAAAACTGTTTTTT
CDR3 protein: CASSRSDPGDSSKLFF

clone size: .
V gene: TRBV5-8
J gene: TRBJ1-1
D gene: .
CDR3 DNA: TGTGCCACCCTCGGCGGGACCGCAACTGAAGCTTTCTTT
CDR3 protein: CATLGGTATEAFF

clone size: .
V gene: TRBV2
J gene: TRBJ2-5
D gene: .
CDR3 DNA: TGTGCCAGCATGGAGGAGACCCAGTACTTC
CDR3 protein: CASMEETQYF

clone size: .
V gene: TRBV6-5
J gene: TRBJ1-1
D gene: .
CDR3 DNA: TGTGCCAGCAGAATAGGGGAAAAGGGTGAAGCTTTCTTT
CDR3 protein: CASRIGEKGEAFF

clone size: .
V gene: TRBV6-5
J gene: TRBJ2-7
D gene: TRBD2
CDR3 DNA: TGTGCCAGCAGCCAGGGGCTAGCGGGAGTAGGCGAGCAGTACTTC
CDR3 protein: CASSQGLAGVGEQYF

clone size: .
V gene: TRBV6-4
J gene: TRBJ2-2
D gene: TRBD2
CDR3 DNA: TGTGCCAGCAGTAAGCGGGGGGGCGTCGGGGAGCTGTTTTTT
CDR3 protein: CASSKRGGVGELFF

clone size: .
V gene: TRBV6-5
J gene: TRBJ2-2
D gene: .
CDR3 DNA: TGTGCCAGCAGTTACTCGAACGGGTTACACGGGGAGCTGTTTTTT
CDR3 protein: CASSYSNGLHGELFF

clone size: .
V gene: TRBV30
J gene: TRBJ1-6
D gene: .
CDR3 DNA: TGTGCCACTAACAGGGAGACCGATGCTTCACCCCTCCACTTT
CDR3 protein: CATNRETDASPLHF

clone size: .
V gene: TRBV7-2
J gene: TRBJ1-5
D gene: TRBD1
CDR3 DNA: TGTGCCAGCAGCTTAAAACAGGGGGGCAGTCAGCCCCAGCATTTT
CDR3 protein: CASSLKQGGSQPQHF

clone size: .
V gene: TRBV9
J gene: TRBJ2-5
D gene: TRBD2
CDR3 DNA: TGTGCCAGCAGCCCCTTAAGCGGGAGACAAGAGACCCAGTACTTC
CDR3 protein: CASSPLSGRQETQYF

clone size: few
V gene: TRBV7-7
J gene: TRBJ2-2
D gene: TRBD1
CDR3 DNA: TGTGCTAGCAGCCCGGACAGGGGGGACACCGGGGAGCTGTTTTTT
CDR3 protein: CASSPDRGDTGELFF

clone size: once
V gene: TRBV28
J gene: TRBJ1-5
D gene: TRBD1
CDR3 DNA: TGTGCCAGCAGTACGACAGGGGGTGATAATCAGCCCCAGCATTTT
CDR3 protein: CASSTTGGDNQPQHF

clone size: .
V gene: TRBV19
J gene: TRBJ1-5
D gene: TRBD1
CDR3 DNA: TGTGCTTCCACAGGGGCCGATCAGCCCCAGCATTTT
CDR3 protein: CASTGADQPQHF

clone size: .
V gene: TRBV30
J gene: TRBJ1-1
D gene: .
CDR3 DNA: TGTGCCTGGACGGGGGGCGGTGAAGCTTTCTTT
CDR3 protein: CAWTGGGEAFF

clone size: few
V gene: TRBV27
J gene: TRBJ2-1
D gene: TRBD2
CDR3 DNA: TGTGCCAGCAGTTCAGACTTCAGACTAGCGGGGTATGAGCAGTTCTTC
CDR3 protein: CASSSDFRLAGYEQFF

clone size: .
V gene: TRBV7-9
J gene: TRBJ1-4
D gene: .
CDR3 DNA: TGTGCCAGCAGCTTAGAGGCAGGGACTAATGAAAAACTGTTTTTT
CDR3 protein: CASSLEAGTNEKLFF

clone size: .
V gene: TRBV9
J gene: TRBJ1-5
D gene: TRBD1
CDR3 DNA: TGTGCCAGCAGCGTAGGGGGGACAGGGTATAGCAATCAGCCCCAGCATTTT
CDR3 protein: CASSVGGTGYSNQPQHF

clone size: .
V gene: TRBV30
J gene: TRBJ1-5
D gene: TRBD1
CDR3 DNA: TGTGCCTGGAGTTTTTTGGACAGGGCCCAGCATTTT
CDR3 protein: CAWSFLDRAQHF

clone size: once
V gene: TRBV11-2
J gene: TRBJ1-2
D gene: .
CDR3 DNA: TGTGCCAGCAGCTCTCCGGGACAAGTTTACTATGGCTACACCTTC
CDR3 protein: CASSSPGQVYYGYTF

clone size: .
V gene: TRBV29-1
J gene: TRBJ2-5
D gene: .
CDR3 DNA: TGCAGCGTCGGGTCCCCGATAGAGGAGACCCAGTACTTC
CDR3 protein: CSVGSPIEETQYF

clone size: many
V gene: TRBV5-4
J gene: TRBJ1-2
D gene: TRBD1
CDR3 DNA: TGTGCCAGCAGCTTCGGACAGGCTCACTATGGCTACACCTTC
CDR3 protein: CASSFGQAHYGYTF

clone size: .
V gene: TRBV18
J gene: TRBJ1-2
D gene: .
CDR3 DNA: TGTGCCAGCTCACCCTGGACAGTCCAAGAGGGCTACACCTTC
CDR3 protein: CASSPWTVQEGYTF

clone size: .
V gene: TRBV4-2
J gene: TRBJ1-1
D gene: .
CDR3 DNA: TGTGCCAGCTCGAGGGATCCCTTGAACACTGAAGCTTTCTTT
CDR3 protein: CASSRDPLNTEAFF

clone size: .
V gene: TRBV2
J gene: TRBJ1-2
D gene: .
CDR3 DNA: TGTGCCAGCGGGCAGAACCTGCGCGGCTACACCTTC
CDR3 protein: CASGQNLRGYTF

clone size: .
V gene: TRBV7-2
J gene: TRBJ1-3
D gene: TRBD1
CDR3 DNA: TGTGCCAGCAGCCTCACAGGGGAGGCTGGAAACACCATATATTTT
CDR3 protein: CASSLTGEAGNTIYF

clone size: .
V gene: TRBV10-3
J gene: TRBJ1-2
D gene: .
CDR3 DNA: TGTGCCATCAAACAGGGAGCTAACTATGGCTACACCTTC
CDR3 protein: CAIKQGANYGYTF

clone size: .
V gene: TRBV9
J gene: TRBJ2-4
D gene: .
CDR3 DNA: TGTGCCAGCAGCGTAGGTAGTAGTGACAAAAACATTCAGTACTTC
CDR3 protein: CASSVGSSDKNIQYF

clone size: .
V gene: TRBV7-3
J gene: TRBJ1-1
D gene: .
CDR3 DNA: TGTGCCAGCAGCTCCTCGGTAGTCGCTGAAGCTTTCTTT
CDR3 protein: CASSSSVVAEAFF

clone size: .
V gene: TRBV28
J gene: TRBJ1-2
D gene: .
CDR3 DNA: TGTGCCAGCAGTTTAGGGTTGAGTTGGGGGGGAAATGGCTACACCTTC
CDR3 protein: CASSLGLSWGGNGYTF